The 4 T cell receptor beta chains reported below all come from one sample, sequenced in a study of CD8+ T cells in alopecia areata. RNA extraction was followed by reverse transcription into cDNA, which acted as the sequencing template. Assay used: immunoSEQ multiplex PCR; TCRdb lists only in-frame clones, some missing. Of over 200,000 clones listed, about three fifths were seen once; the top ten hold more than 0.4%. The source material was CD4+ T cells sorted from blood, sampled at week 0. The receptors originated from a human donor with alopecia areata.

The chain combines TRBV19 with TRBJ2-7; no definite D call. The CDR3 loop spans 15 amino acids. Trimming shortened V by 3 bases and J by 0 bases, and 12 bases separated the two germline ends. CDR1 is LNHDA and CDR2 is SQIVND in the germline V gene (reference sequence). The CDR3 region is CASSILLGNSYEQYF. DNA of the CDR3: TGTGCCAGTAGTATTCTATTGGGCAACTCCTACGAGCAGTACTTC.

The V and J genes are TRBV6-5 and TRBJ2-7; 13 bases fit TRBD2. Germline CDR1 is MNHEY and CDR2 is SVGAGI. V was clipped by 10 bases and J by 0 bases; unmatched bases: 6. The CDR3 runs 15 residues. In DNA, the CDR3 is TGTGCCACCGGGACTAGCGGGACCAGCTCCTACGAGCAGTACTTC. This translates into CATGTSGTSSYEQYF.

This clone was recorded a few times. The chain employs TRBV29-1 and TRBJ1-1; D unclear. The CDR3 covers 10 residues. Trimming removed 7 bases at V and 5 bases at J, with 8 bases between. Per germline, CDR1 SQVTM and CDR2 ANQGSEA. CDR3 residues: CSAGETEAFF. DNA for the CDR3: TGCAGCGCCGGGGAAACTGAAGCTTTCTTT.

The gene calls are TRBV14 and TRBJ2-1; 13 nucleotides line up with TRBD2. The germline V gene has CDR1 SGHDN and CDR2 FVKESK. This CDR3 is built from 15 residues. The ends lost 3 bases at V and 9 bases at J; junction bases unmatched: 5. The CDR3 here is CASSQTSGGRSEQFF. The CDR3 DNA follows: TGTGCCAGCAGCCAGACTAGCGGGGGGCGAAGTGAGCAGTTCTTC.